This T cell receptor beta chain is from a study of T cells after yellow fever vaccination. TCRdb recomputed calls from the 5' RACE reads with MiXCR, one row per CDR3 protein. The sample shows about 350,000 distinct CDR3 sequences, under 15% of them seen only once. The source is a man aged 18 to 30 who received the YFV17D yellow fever vaccine. The source was CD4+ T cells sorted from PBMCs, collected 15 days after the yellow fever booster vaccination.

The CDR3 DNA reads as TGTGCCAGCAAGCTAGCACAGGGGGGCACTGAAGCTTTCTTT. Translated, it gives CASKLAQGGTEAFF. This rearrangement joins TRBV2 to TRBJ1-1; 8 bases line up with TRBD1. CDR3 length: 14 amino acids. V trimming: 7 bases; J trimming: 4 bases; junction bases outside the gene matches: 8. The germline CDR1 and CDR2 sequences are SNHLY and FYNNEI.